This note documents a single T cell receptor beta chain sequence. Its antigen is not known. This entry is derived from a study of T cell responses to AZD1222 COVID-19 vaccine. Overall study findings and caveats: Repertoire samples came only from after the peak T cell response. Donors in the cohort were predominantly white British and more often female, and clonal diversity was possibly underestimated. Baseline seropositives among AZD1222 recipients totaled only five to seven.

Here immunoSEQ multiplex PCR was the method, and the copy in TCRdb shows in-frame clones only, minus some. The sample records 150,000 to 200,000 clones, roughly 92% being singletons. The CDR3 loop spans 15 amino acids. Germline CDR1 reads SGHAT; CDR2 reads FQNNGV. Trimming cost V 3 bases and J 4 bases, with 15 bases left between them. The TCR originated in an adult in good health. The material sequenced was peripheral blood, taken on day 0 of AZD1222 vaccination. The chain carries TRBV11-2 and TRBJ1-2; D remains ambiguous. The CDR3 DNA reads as TGTGCCAGCAGCTTGGAACCTGGACCCTTCTATGGCTACACCTTC. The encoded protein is CASSLEPGPFYGYTF. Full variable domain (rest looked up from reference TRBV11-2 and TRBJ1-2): EAGVAQSPRYKIIEKRQSVAFWCNPISGHATLYWYQQILGQGPKLLIQFQNNGVVDDSQLPKDRFSAERLKGVDSTLKIQPAKLEDSAVYLCASSLEPGPFYGYTFGSGTRLTVV.